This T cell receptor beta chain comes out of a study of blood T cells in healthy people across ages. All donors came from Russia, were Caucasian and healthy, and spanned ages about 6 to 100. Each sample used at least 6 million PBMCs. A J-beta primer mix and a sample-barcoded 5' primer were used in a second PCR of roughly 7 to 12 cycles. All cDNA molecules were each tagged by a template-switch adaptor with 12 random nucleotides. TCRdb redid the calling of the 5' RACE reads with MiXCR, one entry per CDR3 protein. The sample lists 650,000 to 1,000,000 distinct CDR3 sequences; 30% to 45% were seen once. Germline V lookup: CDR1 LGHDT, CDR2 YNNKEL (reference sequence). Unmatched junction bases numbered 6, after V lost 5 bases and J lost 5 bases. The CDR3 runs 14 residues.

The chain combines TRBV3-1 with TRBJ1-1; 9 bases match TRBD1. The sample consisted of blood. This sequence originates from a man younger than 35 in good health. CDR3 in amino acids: CASSARDRVTEAFF. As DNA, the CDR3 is TGTGCCAGCAGCGCCCGGGACAGGGTTACTGAAGCTTTCTTT.